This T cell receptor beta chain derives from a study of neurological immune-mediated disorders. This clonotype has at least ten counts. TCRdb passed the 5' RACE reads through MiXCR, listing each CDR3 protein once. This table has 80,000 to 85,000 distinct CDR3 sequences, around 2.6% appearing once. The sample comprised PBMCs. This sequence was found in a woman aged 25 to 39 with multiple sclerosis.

This CDR3 is CASSPVVAGGPNQETQYF. The DNA for the CDR3 is TGTGCCAGCAGCCCCGTGGTAGCGGGAGGGCCTAACCAAGAGACCCAGTACTTC. This chain links TRBV6-1 with TRBJ2-5; 11 nucleotides align to TRBD2. The germline gives CDR1 MNHNS, CDR2 SASEGT. The V segment lost 6 bases and the J segment 0 bases; nucleotides outside the gene matches: 12. This CDR3 comprises 18 residues.